The 21 T cell receptor beta chains reported below all come from one sample, sequenced in a study of metastatic and nonmetastatic thyroid tumors. All patients reached thyroid surgery having received no treatment beforehand. TCRdb reprocessed the PCR reads using MiXCR. The repertoire holds under 25,000 clones, with roughly 20% as singletons. Sequenced material: adjacent normal tissue. These receptors were taken from a female donor with papillary thyroid cancer or a benign thyroid nodule (not recorded which). Some clones in this sample may be carry-over from other donors' samples.

With respect to this clone: A read error may produce the germline difference seen at one junction end. This chain joins TRBV9 and TRBJ2-3; 8 nucleotides agree with TRBD2. Germline V gene data show CDR1 as SGDLS and CDR2 as YYNGEE. This CDR3 comprises 15 residues. The CDR3 sequence is CANSVAGGGTYTQYF. The CDR3 DNA reads as TGTGCCAACAGCGTAGCCGGGGGGGGCACATATACGCAGTATTTT.

CDR3 in amino acids: CASSLMDRGRGTGGYTF. In nucleotides, the CDR3 is TGTGCCAGCAGCTTAATGGACAGGGGGCGAGGAACTGGTGGCTACACCTTC. The chain carries TRBV9 and TRBJ1-2; 11 positions match TRBD1. The trim removed 4 bases at V and 7 bases at J, leaving 15 bases unmatched. Germline-derived CDR1 and CDR2 are SGDLS and YYNGEE. This CDR3 contains 17 residues.

The genes are TRBV6-1 and TRBJ1-4, with D unclear. Deletions cut 6 bases from V and 0 bases from J, with 8 bases between. The germline V gene has CDR1 MNHNS and CDR2 SASEGT. The CDR3 has 14 residues. DNA of the CDR3: TGTGCCAGCAGACCCGCCTCAACTAATGAAAAACTGTTTTTT. Its translation: CASRPASTNEKLFF.

V gene TRBV7-9 combines with J gene TRBJ2-7; TRBD1 matches 8 bases. Germline assignment: CDR1 SEHNR and CDR2 FQNEAQ (reference sequence). This CDR3 spans 14 amino acids. Unmatched junction bases numbered 3, after V lost 5 bases and J lost 0 bases. CDR3 loop: CASSRTGSSYEQYF. As DNA, the CDR3 is TGTGCCAGCAGCCGGACAGGGAGCTCCTACGAGCAGTACTTC.

This clone was found a few times. The rearrangement links TRBV18 to TRBJ2-7; 8 bases match TRBD2. V was clipped by 11 bases and J by 0 bases; unmatched bases: 9. CDR3 length: 14 amino acids. Germline CDR1 is KGHSH and CDR2 is LQKENI. The CDR3 region is CAAATSASSYEQYF. The CDR3 region has the DNA TGTGCCGCCGCGACTAGCGCGAGCTCCTACGAGCAGTACTTC.

V is TRBV30 and J is TRBJ2-7; D is undetermined. The CDR3 covers 15 residues. CDR1 and CDR2 from the germline V gene are GTSNPN and SVGIG (reference sequence). V was trimmed by 0 bases and J by 0 bases, leaving 12 bases between them. CDR3 sequence reads: CAWSVGLDSSYEQYF. For the CDR3, the DNA is TGTGCCTGGAGTGTTGGTCTCGATAGCTCCTACGAGCAGTACTTC.

The V call is TRBV20-1, the J call TRBJ2-3; D is perhaps TRBD2 (6 bases). Trimming removed 0 bases from V and 8 bases from J, with 9 bases in between. Germline V gene lookup returns CDR1 DFQATT and CDR2 SNEGSKA (reference sequence). This CDR3 region has 12 residues. CDR3 DNA sequence: TGCAGTGCTAGAGACCCAGCGGGTACGCAGTATTTT. It encodes CSARDPAGTQYF.

This clone ranks as medium-sized. CDR3 protein: CATSRGGTGGVGYTF. For the CDR3, the DNA is TGTGCCACCAGCAGAGGTGGGACAGGGGGGGTCGGCTACACCTTC. This chain joins TRBV15 and TRBJ1-2; TRBD1 matches 11 bases. V gave up 1 base and J gave up 8 bases; unmatched junction bases: 6. This CDR3 has 15 amino acids. Germline V gene lookup returns CDR1 LNHNV and CDR2 YYDKDF (reference sequence).

This clone is termed medium-sized. The rearrangement links TRBV5-6 to TRBJ2-2; no definite D call. CDR3 length: 14 amino acids. The ends were cut back, 0 bases at V and 6 bases at J, with 9 bases in the middle. The V gene's germline CDR1 is SGHDT and CDR2 YYEEEE. The CDR3 loop reads CASSLELEAGELFF. The CDR3 DNA sequence: TGTGCCAGCAGCTTGGAGCTAGAGGCCGGGGAGCTGTTTTTT.

Concerning this clone: One end of the junction does not line up with germline, which may come from a read error. The chain recombines TRBV12-3 or TRBV12-4 with TRBJ1-1; D may be TRBD1 (5 bases). This CDR3 contains 16 residues. CDR3 protein: CATYLGAGIINTGAFF. As DNA, the CDR3 is TGTGCCACCTATTTAGGGGCAGGGATCATTAACACTGGAGCTTTCTTT.

This clone was counted a few times. The chain has TRBV7-9 and TRBJ2-3, with D hard to call. V lost 0 bases, J lost 0 bases, and 10 bases lay in between. Germline V lookup: CDR1 SEHNR, CDR2 FQNEAQ (reference sequence). This CDR3 is 16 amino acids long. The CDR3 is CASSLADQSSTDTQYF. The DNA for the CDR3 is TGTGCCAGCAGCTTAGCGGACCAATCTAGCACAGATACGCAGTATTTT.

This clone was observed at least ten times. The chain employs TRBV18 and TRBJ1-3, with 8 bases that match TRBD1. The germline CDR1 and CDR2 sequences are KGHSH and LQKENI. The CDR3 spans 14 residues. The trim removed 2 bases at V and 7 bases at J, leaving 4 bases unmatched. In DNA form, the CDR3 reads TGTGCCAGCTCACCAGCGACAGGGGAGAACACCATATATTTT. Protein sequence: CASSPATGENTIYF.

The chain joins TRBV15 to TRBJ2-5; D gene ambiguous. V was pared by 0 bases and J by 5 bases, with 7 bases between. The germline gives CDR1 LNHNV, CDR2 YYDKDF (reference sequence). The length of the CDR3 is 13 residues. The CDR3 sequence is CATSRDWAETQYF. The CDR3 DNA follows: TGTGCCACCAGCAGAGATTGGGCGGAGACCCAGTACTTC.

This clone is medium-sized by share. In DNA, the CDR3 is TGTGCCAGCAGCCTACCGGGACTAGAGGGTAATGAGCAGTTCTTC. Translation: CASSLPGLEGNEQFF. The chain combines TRBV6-1 with TRBJ2-1; 8 bases agree with TRBD2. CDR3 length equals 15 residues. The germline CDR1 and CDR2 sequences are MNHNS and SASEGT. The V and J ends lost 6 bases and 7 bases, in that order; junction bases with no gene match: 11.

Concerning this clone itself: At one end the junction does not follow the germline gene, possibly because of a read error. This chain uses TRBV4-3 with TRBJ2-7, with 9 bases aligning to TRBD2. Germline V CDR1 and CDR2: LGHNA, YSLEER. The CDR3 loop spans 15 amino acids. The DNA for the CDR3 is TGCGCCGGCAGCCTTCAGATGACTAGCGGATACGAGCAGTACTTC. It codes for CAGSLQMTSGYEQYF.

By sample share, this clone is medium-sized (0.01 to 0.1%). The rearrangement links TRBV28 to TRBJ2-1; no clear D gene. The V gene's germline CDR1 is MDHEN and CDR2 SYDVKM. The CDR3 runs to 15 residues. V dropped 3 bases and J dropped 0 bases, with 9 bases sitting between them. The CDR3 is CASSLTGLSYNEQFF. CDR3 coding DNA: TGTGCCAGCAGTTTGACGGGTCTCTCCTACAATGAGCAGTTCTTC. The whole variable domain, filled in from reference TRBV28 and TRBJ2-1, reads DVKVTQSSRYLVKRTGEKVFLECVQDMDHENMFWYRQDPGLGLRLIYFSYDVKMKEKGDIPEGYSVSREKKERFSLILESASTNQTSMYLCASSLTGLSYNEQFFGPGTRLTVL.

The sample holds a few counts of this clone. The junction shows a germline mismatch at one end, possibly a read error. This sequence joins TRBV10-3 and TRBJ2-3, with no clear D. Germline loops: CDR1 ENHRY, CDR2 SYGVKD. This CDR3 region has 12 residues. The CDR3 DNA sequence: TGTACCATCAGCCTAACCACAGATAGGCAGTATTTT. It codes for CTISLTTDRQYF.

The chain joins TRBV11-2 to TRBJ2-1; 8 bases fit TRBD2. CDR3 size: 17 residues. Trimming removed 1 base from V and 7 bases from J; junction bases left unmatched: 12. Germline V gives CDR1 SGHAT, CDR2 FQNNGV. In nucleotides, the CDR3 is TGTGCCAGCAGCTTAGGATCGGGACTAGGTTTGGGTAATGAGCAGTTCTTC. Protein: CASSLGSGLGLGNEQFF.

In this sample, this clone is medium-sized (0.01 to 0.1%). This CDR3 reads CASHRSLEAFF. The CDR3 region has the DNA TGTGCCAGCCACAGGTCCCTTGAAGCTTTCTTT. The chain couples TRBV2 to TRBJ1-1; D is possibly TRBD1 (5 bases). The germline V and J ends were trimmed by 8 bases and 7 bases, with 11 bases remaining between them. The CDR3 totals 11 residues. Germline V gives CDR1 SNHLY, CDR2 FYNNEI. Supplemented by reference TRBV2 and TRBJ1-1, the full variable domain reads EPEVTQTPSHQVTQMGQEVILRCVPISNHLYFYWYRQILGQKVEFLVSFYNNEISEKSEIFDDQFSVERPDGSNFTLKIRSTKLEDSAMYFCASHRSLEAFFGQGTRLTVV.

This clone was detected only a few times. V and J are TRBV28 and TRBJ2-1; D is undetermined. Trimming took off 2 bases at V and 2 bases at J, with 16 bases between the two ends. The CDR3 runs 17 residues. Germline V lookup: CDR1 MDHEN, CDR2 SYDVKM. The CDR3 DNA sequence: TGTGCCAGCAGTTTACTTGGCGCCTCGTCCCCCTACAATGAGCAGTTCTTC. Protein: CASSLLGASSPYNEQFF.

A note on this clone: A read error is likely, as this CDR3 ends without the conserved phenylalanine or tryptophan. The V gene is TRBV6-2 or TRBV6-3, the J gene TRBJ2-2; D ambiguous. The CDR3 is 14 amino acids. CDR1 is MNHEY, CDR2 SVGEGT, per germline. V was shortened by 2 bases and J by 5 bases, with 9 bases between the two germline ends. CDR3 region: CASSYPGGTGELFL. CDR3 in DNA: TGTGCCAGCAGTTACCCCGGTGGGACCGGGGAGCTGTTTCTT.